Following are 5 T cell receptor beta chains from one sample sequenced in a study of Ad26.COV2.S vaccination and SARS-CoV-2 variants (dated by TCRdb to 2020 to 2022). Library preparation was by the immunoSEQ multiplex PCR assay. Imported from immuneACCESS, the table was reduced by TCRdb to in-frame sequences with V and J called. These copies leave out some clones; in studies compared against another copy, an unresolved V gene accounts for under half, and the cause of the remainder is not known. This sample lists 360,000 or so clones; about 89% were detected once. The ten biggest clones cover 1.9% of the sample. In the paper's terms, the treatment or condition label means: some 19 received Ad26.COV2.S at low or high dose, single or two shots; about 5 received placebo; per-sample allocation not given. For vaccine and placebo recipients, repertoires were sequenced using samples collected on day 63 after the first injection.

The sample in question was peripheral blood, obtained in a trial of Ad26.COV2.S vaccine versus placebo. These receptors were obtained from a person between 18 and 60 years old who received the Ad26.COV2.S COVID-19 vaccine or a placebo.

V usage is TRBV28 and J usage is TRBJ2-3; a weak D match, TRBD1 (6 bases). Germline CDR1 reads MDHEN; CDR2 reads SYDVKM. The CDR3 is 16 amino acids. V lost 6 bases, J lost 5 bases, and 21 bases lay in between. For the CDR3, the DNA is TGTGCCAGCAGGTCCGAAGGGGGTAGTGTTTTAGATACGCAGTATTTT. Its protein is CASRSEGGSVLDTQYF. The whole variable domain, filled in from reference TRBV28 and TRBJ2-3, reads DVKVTQSSRYLVKRTGEKVFLECVQDMDHENMFWYRQDPGLGLRLIYFSYDVKMKEKGDIPEGYSVSREKKERFSLILESASTNQTSMYLCASRSEGGSVLDTQYFGPGTRLTVL.

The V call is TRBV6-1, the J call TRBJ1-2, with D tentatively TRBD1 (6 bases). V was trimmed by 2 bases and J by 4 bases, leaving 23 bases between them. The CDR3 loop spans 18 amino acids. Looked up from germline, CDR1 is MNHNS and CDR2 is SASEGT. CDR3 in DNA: TGTGCCAGCAGTGAAAGCCTGACTATAGGGGGGGTTGTCTATGGCTACACCTTC. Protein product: CASSESLTIGGVVYGYTF.

In nucleotides, the CDR3 is TGTGCCAGCAGCGTAAATACAGGCGTCTCTGGAAACACCATATATTTT. Translated: CASSVNTGVSGNTIYF. The chain uses TRBV9 and TRBJ1-3, with D perhaps TRBD1 (5 bases). Trimming shortened V by 1 base and J by 0 bases, and 11 bases separated the two germline ends. Germline V gene lookup returns CDR1 SGDLS and CDR2 YYNGEE. This CDR3 has 16 amino acids.

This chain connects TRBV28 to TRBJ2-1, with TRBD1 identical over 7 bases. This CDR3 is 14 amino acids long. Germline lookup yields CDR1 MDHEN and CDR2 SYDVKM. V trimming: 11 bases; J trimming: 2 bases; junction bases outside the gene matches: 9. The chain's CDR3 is CAGSGTETYNEQFF. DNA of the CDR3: TGTGCCGGTTCCGGGACAGAGACCTACAATGAGCAGTTCTTC.

The CDR3 here is CASSTPTVSMVGQETQYF. Here the CDR3 DNA reads TGTGCCAGTAGTACGCCGACAGTCTCGATGGTGGGTCAAGAGACCCAGTACTTC. The chain employs TRBV19 and TRBJ2-5, with D maybe TRBD1 (5 bases). Germline CDR1 LNHDA, CDR2 SQIVND (reference sequence). The CDR3 is 18 amino acids. V dropped 4 bases and J dropped 2 bases, with 23 bases sitting between them.